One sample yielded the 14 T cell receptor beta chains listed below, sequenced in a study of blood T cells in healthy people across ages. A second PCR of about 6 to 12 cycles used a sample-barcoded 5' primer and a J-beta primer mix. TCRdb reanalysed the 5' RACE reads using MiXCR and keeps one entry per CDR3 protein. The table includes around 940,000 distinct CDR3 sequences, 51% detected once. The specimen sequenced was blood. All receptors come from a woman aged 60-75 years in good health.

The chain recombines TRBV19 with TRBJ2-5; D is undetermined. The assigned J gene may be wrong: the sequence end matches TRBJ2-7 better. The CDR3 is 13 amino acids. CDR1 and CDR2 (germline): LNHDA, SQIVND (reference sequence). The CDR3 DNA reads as TGTGCCAGTAGTCGTAGTCAGGCCTACGAGCAGTACTTC. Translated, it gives CASSRSQAYEQYF.

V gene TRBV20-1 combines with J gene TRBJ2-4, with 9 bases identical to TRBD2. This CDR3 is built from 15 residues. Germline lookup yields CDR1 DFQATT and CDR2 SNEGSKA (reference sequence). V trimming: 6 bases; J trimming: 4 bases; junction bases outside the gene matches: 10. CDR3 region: CSARGLADYKNIQYF. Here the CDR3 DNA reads TGCAGTGCCAGGGGACTAGCAGATTATAAAAACATTCAGTACTTC.

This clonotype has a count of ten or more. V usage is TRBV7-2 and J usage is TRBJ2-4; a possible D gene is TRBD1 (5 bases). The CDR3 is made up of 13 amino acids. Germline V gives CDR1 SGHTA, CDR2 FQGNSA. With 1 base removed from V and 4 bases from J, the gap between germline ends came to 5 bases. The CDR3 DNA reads TGTGCCAGCAGCTTAGGGACAAAAAACATTCAGTACTTC. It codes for CASSLGTKNIQYF. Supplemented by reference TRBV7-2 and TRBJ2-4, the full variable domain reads GAGVSQSPSNKVTEKGKDVELRCDPISGHTALYWYRQSLGQGLEFLIYFQGNSAPDKSGLPSDRFSAERTGGSVSTLTIQRTQQEDSAVYLCASSLGTKNIQYFGAGTRLSVL.

The CDR3 spells CASSVGGGAPYEQYF. The CDR3 nucleotides read TGTGCCAGCAGCGTAGGTGGAGGGGCCCCCTACGAGCAGTACTTC. The V call is TRBV9, the J call TRBJ2-7, with a tentative D call TRBD2 (6 bases). Trimming removed 0 bases from V and 2 bases from J, with 12 bases in between. CDR3 size: 15 residues. Germline V CDR1 and CDR2: SGDLS, YYNGEE.

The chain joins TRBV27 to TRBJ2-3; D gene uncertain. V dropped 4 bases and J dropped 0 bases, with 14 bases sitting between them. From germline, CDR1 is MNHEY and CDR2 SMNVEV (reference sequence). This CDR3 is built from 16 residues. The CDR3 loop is CASSSRGRSSTDTQYF. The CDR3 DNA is TGTGCCAGCAGTTCCCGCGGACGGTCTAGCACAGATACGCAGTATTTT.

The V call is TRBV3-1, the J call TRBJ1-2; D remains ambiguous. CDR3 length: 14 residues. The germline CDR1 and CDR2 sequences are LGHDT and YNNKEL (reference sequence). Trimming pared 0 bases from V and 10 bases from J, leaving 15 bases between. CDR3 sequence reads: CASSQDQVTAYYTF. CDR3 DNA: TGTGCCAGCAGCCAAGATCAGGTGACCGCCTACTACACCTTC. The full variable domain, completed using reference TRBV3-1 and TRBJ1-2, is DTAVSQTPKYLVTQMGNDKSIKCEQNLGHDTMYWYKQDSKKFLKIMFSYNNKELIINETVPNRFSPKSPDKAHLNLHINSLELGDSAVYFCASSQDQVTAYYTFGSGTRLTVV.

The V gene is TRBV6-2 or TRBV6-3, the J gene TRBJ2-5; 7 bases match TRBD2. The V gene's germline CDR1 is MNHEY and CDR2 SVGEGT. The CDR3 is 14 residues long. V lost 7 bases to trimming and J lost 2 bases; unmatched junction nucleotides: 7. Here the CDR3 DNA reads TGTGCCAGCAATCGACGAGCGGGACAAGAGACCCAGTACTTC. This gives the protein CASNRRAGQETQYF.

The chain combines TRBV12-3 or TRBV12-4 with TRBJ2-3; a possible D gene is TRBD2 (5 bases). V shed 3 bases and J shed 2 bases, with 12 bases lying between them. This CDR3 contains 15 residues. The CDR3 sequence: CASSFGSPITDTQYF. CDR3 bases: TGTGCCAGCAGTTTTGGGAGCCCAATCACAGATACGCAGTATTTT.

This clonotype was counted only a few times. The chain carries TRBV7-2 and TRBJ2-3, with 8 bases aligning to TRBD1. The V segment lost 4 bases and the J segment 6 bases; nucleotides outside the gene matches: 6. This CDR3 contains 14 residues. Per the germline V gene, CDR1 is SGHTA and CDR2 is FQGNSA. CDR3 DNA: TGTGCCAGCAGCTCGGGACAGGCGTCCGATACGCAGTATTTT. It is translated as CASSSGQASDTQYF.

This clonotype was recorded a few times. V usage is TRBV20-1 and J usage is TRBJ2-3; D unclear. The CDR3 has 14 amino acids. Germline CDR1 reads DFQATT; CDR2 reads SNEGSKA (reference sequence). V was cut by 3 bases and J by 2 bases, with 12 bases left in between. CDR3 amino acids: CSASGPLNTDTQYF. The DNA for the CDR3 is TGCAGTGCTAGCGGGCCCCTAAACACAGATACGCAGTATTTT.

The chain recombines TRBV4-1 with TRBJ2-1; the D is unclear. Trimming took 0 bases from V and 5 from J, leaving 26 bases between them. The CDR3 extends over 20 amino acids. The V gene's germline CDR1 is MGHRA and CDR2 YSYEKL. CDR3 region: CASSQEAGEVRSPAHNEQFF. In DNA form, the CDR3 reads TGCGCCAGCAGCCAAGAAGCCGGCGAGGTCCGTAGCCCGGCCCACAATGAGCAGTTCTTC.

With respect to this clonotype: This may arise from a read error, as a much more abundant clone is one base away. CDR3 coding DNA: TGCGGTGCTAGTCCGGGACTAGCTTACAATGAGCAGTTCTTC. It encodes CGASPGLAYNEQFF. The V gene is TRBV20-1, the J gene TRBJ2-1; 9 bases line up with TRBD2. This CDR3 is 14 amino acids long. CDR1 and CDR2 (germline): DFQATT, SNEGSKA (reference sequence).

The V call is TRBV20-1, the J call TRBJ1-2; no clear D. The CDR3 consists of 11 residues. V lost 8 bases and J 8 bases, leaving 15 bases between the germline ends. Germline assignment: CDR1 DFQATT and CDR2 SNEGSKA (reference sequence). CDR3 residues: CSSSLPGGYTF. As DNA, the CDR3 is TGCAGTTCCTCTCTCCCGGGGGGCTACACCTTC.

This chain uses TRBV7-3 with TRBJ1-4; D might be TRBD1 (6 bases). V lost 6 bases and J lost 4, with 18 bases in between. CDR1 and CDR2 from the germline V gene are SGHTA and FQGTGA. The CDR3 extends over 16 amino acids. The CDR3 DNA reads TGTGCCAGCAGACGACGCAGGGGCTCCGGTAATGAAAAACTGTTTTTT. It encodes CASRRRRGSGNEKLFF.